One T cell receptor beta chain is described in this entry. Its specificity is unknown. This sample was taken from a study of cytomegalovirus exposure and HLA in healthy donors. Use of 60 Vbeta and 13 Jbeta primers characterized the PCR. Data came from immunoSEQ multiplex PCR; TCRdb stores just in-frame clones and leaves some out. The sample has over 40,000 clones. Findings and limits, study-wide: Using the classifier, cytomegalovirus status was reportedly diagnosed with high specificity and sensitivity.

Trimming left V 1 base short and J 1 base short, with 11 bases between. The CDR3 totals 15 residues. Looked up from germline, CDR1 is MGHRA and CDR2 is YSYEKL. The material sequenced was PBMCs. This chain uses TRBV4-1 with TRBJ2-7; no clear D gene. This clonotype was obtained from a man younger than 45 in good health and CMV-seronegative. The chain's CDR3 is CASSQGFPGSYEQYF. The DNA for the CDR3 is TGCGCCAGCAGCCAAGGTTTCCCAGGTTCCTACGAGCAGTACTTC.